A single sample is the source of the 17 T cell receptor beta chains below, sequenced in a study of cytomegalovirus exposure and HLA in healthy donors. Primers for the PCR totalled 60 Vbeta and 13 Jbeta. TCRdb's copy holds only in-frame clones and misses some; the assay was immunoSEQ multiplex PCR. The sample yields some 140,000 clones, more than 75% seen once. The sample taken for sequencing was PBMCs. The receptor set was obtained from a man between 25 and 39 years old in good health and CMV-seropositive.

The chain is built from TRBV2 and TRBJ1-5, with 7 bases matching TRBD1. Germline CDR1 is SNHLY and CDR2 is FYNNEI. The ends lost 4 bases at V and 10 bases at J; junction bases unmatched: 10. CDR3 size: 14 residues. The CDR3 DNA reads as TGTGCCAGCAGTGCCGGGAGACAGGGTCGACCCCAGCATTTT. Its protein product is CASSAGRQGRPQHF.

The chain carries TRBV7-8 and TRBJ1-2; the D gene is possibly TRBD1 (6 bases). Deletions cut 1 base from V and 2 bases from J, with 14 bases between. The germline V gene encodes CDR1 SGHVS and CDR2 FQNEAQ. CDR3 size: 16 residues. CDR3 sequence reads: CASSLGLGRGNYGYTF. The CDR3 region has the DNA TGTGCCAGCAGCTTAGGATTGGGCAGGGGCAACTATGGCTACACCTTC.

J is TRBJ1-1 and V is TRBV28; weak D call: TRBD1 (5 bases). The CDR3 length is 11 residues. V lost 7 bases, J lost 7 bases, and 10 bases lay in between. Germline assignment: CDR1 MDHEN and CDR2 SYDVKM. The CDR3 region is CASTPGGEAFF. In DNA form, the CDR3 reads TGTGCCAGCACCCCCGGGGGTGAAGCTTTCTTT. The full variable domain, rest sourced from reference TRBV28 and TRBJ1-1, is DVKVTQSSRYLVKRTGEKVFLECVQDMDHENMFWYRQDPGLGLRLIYFSYDVKMKEKGDIPEGYSVSREKKERFSLILESASTNQTSMYLCASTPGGEAFFGQGTRLTVV.

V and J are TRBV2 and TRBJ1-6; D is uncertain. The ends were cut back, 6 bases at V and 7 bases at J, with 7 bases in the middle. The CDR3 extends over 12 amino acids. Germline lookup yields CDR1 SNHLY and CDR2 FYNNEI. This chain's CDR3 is CASSLQNSPLHF. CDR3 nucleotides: TGTGCCAGCAGCCTCCAGAATTCACCCCTCCACTTT.

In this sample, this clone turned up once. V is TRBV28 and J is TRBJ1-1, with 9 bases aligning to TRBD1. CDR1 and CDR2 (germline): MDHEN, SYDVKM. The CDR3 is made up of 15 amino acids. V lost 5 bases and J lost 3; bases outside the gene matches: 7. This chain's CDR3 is CASSLDRGEYTEAFF. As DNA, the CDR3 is TGTGCCAGCAGTCTGGACAGGGGAGAGTACACTGAAGCTTTCTTT.

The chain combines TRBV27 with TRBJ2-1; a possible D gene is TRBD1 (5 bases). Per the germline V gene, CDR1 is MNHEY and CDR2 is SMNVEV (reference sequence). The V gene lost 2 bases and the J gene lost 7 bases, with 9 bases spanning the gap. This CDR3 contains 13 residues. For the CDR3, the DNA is TGTGCCAGCAGTTTAAAACAGGTGAATGAGCAGTTCTTC. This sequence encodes CASSLKQVNEQFF.

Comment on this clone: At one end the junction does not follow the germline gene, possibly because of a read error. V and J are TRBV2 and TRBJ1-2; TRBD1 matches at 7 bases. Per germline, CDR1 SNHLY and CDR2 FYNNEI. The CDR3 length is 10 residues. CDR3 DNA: TGTGCCAGCAGTGAAGAGGGGGCCTCCTTC. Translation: CASSEEGASF.

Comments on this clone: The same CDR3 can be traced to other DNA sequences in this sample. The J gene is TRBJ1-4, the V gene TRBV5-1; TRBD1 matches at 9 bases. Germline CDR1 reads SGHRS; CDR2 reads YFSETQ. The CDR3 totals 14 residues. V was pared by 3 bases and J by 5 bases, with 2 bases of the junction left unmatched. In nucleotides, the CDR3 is TGCGCCAGCAGCTCTGGACAGGGGAATGAAAAACTGTTTTTT. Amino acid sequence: CASSSGQGNEKLFF.

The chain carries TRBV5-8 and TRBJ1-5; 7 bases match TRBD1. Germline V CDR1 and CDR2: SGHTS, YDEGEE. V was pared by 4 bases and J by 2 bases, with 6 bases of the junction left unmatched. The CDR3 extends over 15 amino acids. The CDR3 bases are TGTGCCAGCAGCGCCCGGACAGGTCGCAATCAGCCCCAGCATTTT. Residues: CASSARTGRNQPQHF.

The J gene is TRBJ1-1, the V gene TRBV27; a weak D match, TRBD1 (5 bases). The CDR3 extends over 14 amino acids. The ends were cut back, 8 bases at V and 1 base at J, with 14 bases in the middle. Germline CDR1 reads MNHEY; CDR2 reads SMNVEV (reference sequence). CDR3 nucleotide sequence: TGTGCCAGCGCTAACAGGTTGTCGAACACTGAAGCTTTCTTT. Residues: CASANRLSNTEAFF.

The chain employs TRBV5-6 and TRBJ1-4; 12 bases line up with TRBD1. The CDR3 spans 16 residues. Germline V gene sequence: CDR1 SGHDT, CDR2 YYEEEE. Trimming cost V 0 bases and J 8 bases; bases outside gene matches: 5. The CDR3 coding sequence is TGTGCCAGCAGCTTGGGTCCGGGACAGGGGGCCGAAAAACTGTTTTTT. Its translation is CASSLGPGQGAEKLFF. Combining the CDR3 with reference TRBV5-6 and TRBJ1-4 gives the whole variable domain DAGVTQSPTHLIKTRGQQVTLRCSPKSGHDTVSWYQQALGQGPQFIFQYYEEEERQRGNFPDRFSGHQFPNYSSELNVNALLLGDSALYLCASSLGPGQGAEKLFFGSGTQLSVL.

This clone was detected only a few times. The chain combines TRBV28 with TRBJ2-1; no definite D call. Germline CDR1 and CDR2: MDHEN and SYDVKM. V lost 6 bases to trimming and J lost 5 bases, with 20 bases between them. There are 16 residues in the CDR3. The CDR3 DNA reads TGTGCCAGCAGCCCCCCCGGCAGGCCAGGCAACAATGAGCAGTTCTTC. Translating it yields CASSPPGRPGNNEQFF. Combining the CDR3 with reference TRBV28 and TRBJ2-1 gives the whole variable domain DVKVTQSSRYLVKRTGEKVFLECVQDMDHENMFWYRQDPGLGLRLIYFSYDVKMKEKGDIPEGYSVSREKKERFSLILESASTNQTSMYLCASSPPGRPGNNEQFFGPGTRLTVL.

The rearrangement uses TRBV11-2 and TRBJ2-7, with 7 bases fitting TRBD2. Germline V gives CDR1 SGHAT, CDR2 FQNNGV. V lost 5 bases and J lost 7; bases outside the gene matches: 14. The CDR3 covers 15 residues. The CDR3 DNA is TGTGCCAGCAGCCCCCCAGGCGGGAGAAAGGGGGAGCAGTACTTC. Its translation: CASSPPGGRKGEQYF.

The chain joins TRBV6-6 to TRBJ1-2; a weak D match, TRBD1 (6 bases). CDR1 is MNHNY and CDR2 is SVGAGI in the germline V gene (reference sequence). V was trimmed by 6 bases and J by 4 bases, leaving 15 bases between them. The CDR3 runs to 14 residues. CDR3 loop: CASSRGHLGYGYTF. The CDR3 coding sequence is TGTGCCAGCAGCCGGGGACATTTGGGCTATGGCTACACCTTC.

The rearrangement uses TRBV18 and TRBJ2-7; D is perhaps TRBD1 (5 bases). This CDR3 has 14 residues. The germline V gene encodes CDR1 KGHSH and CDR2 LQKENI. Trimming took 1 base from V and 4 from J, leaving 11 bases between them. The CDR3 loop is CASSPQGSDYEQYF. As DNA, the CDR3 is TGTGCCAGCTCACCACAGGGGTCCGATTACGAGCAGTACTTC.

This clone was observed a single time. CDR3 protein: CASSLAPGTEAFF. The CDR3 nucleotides are TGTGCCAGCAGCCTTGCGCCTGGCACTGAAGCTTTCTTT. The V and J genes are TRBV5-6 and TRBJ1-1; D unresolved. Germline V gene data show CDR1 as SGHDT and CDR2 as YYEEEE. This CDR3 has 13 amino acids. V lost 4 bases, J lost 4 bases, and 11 bases lay in between.

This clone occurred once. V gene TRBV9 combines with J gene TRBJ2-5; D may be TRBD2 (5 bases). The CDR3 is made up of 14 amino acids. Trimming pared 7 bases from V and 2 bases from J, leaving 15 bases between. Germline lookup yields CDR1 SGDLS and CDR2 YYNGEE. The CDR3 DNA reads TGTGCCAGCGGCTTTGGGGAGAGGCAAGAGACCCAGTACTTC. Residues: CASGFGERQETQYF.